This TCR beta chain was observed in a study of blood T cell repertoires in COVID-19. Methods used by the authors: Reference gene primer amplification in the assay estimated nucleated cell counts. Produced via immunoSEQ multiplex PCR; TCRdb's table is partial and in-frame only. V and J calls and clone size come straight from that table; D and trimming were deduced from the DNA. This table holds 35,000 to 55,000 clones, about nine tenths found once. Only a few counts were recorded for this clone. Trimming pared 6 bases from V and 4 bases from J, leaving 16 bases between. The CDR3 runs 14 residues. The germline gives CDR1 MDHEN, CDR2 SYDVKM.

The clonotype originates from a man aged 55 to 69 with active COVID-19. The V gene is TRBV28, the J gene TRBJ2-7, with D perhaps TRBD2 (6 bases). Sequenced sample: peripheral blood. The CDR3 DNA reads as TGTGCCAGCAGGCCGCCGGGACTTGGATACGAGCAGTACTTC. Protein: CASRPPGLGYEQYF.